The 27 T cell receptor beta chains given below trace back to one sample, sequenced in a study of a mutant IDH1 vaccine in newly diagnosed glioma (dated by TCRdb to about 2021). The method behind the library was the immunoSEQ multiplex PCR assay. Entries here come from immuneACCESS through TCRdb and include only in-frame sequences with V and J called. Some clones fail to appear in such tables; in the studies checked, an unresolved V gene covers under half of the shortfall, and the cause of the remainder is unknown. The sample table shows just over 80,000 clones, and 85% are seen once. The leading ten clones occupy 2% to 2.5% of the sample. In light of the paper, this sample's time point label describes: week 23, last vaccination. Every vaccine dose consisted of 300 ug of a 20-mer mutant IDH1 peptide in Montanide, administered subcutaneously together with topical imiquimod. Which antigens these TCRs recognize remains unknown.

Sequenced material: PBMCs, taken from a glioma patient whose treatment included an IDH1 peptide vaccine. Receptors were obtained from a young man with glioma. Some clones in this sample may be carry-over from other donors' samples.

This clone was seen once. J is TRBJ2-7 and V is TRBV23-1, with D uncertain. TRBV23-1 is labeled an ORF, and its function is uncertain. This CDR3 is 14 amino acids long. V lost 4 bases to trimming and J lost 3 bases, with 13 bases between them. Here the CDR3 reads CASSLYANFYEQYF. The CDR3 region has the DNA TGCGCCAGCAGTCTATACGCCAATTTCTACGAGCAGTACTTC.

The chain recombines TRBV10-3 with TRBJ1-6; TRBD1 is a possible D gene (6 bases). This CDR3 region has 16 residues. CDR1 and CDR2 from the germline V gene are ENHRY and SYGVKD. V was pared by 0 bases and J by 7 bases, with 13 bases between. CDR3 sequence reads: CAISESADRRNSPLHF. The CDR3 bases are TGTGCCATCAGTGAGTCTGCAGACAGGAGAAATTCACCCCTCCACTTT.

The CDR3 region has the DNA TGTGCCAGCAGCTTGTGGGACGGATACTACGAGCAGTACTTC. Translated, it gives CASSLWDGYYEQYF. This chain connects TRBV5-6 to TRBJ2-7, with D perhaps given as TRBD1 or TRBD2 (5 bases each). The CDR3 length is 14 residues. V was shortened by 1 base and J by 3 bases, with 11 bases between the two germline ends. Germline CDR1 reads SGHDT; CDR2 reads YYEEEE.

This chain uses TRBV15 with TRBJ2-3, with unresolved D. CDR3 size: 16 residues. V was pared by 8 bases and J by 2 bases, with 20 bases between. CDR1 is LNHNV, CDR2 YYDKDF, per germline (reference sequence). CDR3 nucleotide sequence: TGTGCCACCTCCGAGCTACGGCAGAGCATCACAGATACGCAGTATTTT. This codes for CATSELRQSITDTQYF.

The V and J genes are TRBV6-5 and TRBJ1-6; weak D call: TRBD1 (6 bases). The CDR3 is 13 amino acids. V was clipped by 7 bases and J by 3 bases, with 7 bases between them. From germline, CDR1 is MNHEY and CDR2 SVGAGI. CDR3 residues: CASKQGYNSPLHF. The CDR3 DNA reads TGTGCCAGCAAACAGGGCTATAATTCACCCCTCCACTTT.

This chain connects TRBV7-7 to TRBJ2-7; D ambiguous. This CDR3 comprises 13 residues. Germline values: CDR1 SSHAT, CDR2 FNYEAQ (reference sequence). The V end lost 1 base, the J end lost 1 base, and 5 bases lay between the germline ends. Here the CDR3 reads CASSLDLSYEQYF. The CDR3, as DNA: TGTGCCAGCAGCTTAGACCTGTCCTACGAGCAGTACTTC.

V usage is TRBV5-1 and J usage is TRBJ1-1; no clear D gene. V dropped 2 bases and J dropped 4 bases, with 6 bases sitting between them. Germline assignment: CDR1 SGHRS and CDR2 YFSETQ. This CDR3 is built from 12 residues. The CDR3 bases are TGCGCCAGCAGCTTCTGGGGCACTGAAGCTTTCTTT. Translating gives CASSFWGTEAFF.

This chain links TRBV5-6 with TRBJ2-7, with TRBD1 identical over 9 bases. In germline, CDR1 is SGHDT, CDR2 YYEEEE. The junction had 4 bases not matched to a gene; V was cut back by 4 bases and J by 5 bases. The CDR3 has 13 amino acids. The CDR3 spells CASSGGTGNEQYF. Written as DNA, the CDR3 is TGTGCCAGCAGCGGGGGGACAGGGAACGAGCAGTACTTC.

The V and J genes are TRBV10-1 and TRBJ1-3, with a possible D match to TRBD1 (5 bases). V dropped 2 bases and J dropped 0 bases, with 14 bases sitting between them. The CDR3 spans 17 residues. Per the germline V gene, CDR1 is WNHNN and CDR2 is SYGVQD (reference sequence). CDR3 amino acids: CASSELPQRGSGNTIYF. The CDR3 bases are TGCGCCAGCAGTGAGCTCCCCCAGAGGGGCTCTGGAAACACCATATATTTT.

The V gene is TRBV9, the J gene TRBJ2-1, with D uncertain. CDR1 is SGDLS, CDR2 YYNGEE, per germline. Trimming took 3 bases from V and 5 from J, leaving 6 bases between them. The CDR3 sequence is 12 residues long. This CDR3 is CASSAMNNEQFF. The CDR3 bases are TGTGCCAGCAGCGCCATGAACAATGAGCAGTTCTTC.

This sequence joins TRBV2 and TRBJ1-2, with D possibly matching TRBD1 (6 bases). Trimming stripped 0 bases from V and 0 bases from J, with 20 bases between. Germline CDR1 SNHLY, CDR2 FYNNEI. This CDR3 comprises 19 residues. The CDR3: CASSEAPEWDKPSNYGYTF. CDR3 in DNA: TGTGCCAGCAGTGAAGCGCCCGAATGGGACAAACCTTCTAACTATGGCTACACCTTC.

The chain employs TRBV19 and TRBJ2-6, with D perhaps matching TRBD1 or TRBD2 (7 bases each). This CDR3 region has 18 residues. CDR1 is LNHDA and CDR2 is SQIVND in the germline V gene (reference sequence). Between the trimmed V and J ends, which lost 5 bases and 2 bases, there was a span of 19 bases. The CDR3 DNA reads TGTGCCAGTAGTGATTGGGAGGGGGCTAGGGCTGGGGCCAACGTCCTGACTTTC. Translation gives CASSDWEGARAGANVLTF.

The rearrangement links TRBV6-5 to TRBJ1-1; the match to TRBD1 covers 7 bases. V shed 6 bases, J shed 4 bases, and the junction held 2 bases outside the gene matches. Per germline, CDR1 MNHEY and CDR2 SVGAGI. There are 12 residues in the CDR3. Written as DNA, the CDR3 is TGTGCCAGCAGAAGGGGGCTCACTGAAGCTTTCTTT. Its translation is CASRRGLTEAFF.

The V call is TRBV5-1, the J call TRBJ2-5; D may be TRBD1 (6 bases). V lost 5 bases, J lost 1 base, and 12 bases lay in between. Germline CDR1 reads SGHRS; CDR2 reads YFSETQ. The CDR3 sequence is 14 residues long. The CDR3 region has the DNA TGCGCCAGCAGTCCCCAGGGGATCCAAGAGACCCAGTACTTC. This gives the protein CASSPQGIQETQYF.

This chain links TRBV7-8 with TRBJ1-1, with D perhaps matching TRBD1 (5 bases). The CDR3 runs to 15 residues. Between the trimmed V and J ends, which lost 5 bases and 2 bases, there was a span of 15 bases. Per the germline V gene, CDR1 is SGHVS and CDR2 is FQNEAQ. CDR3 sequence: CASSPRLDRNTEAFF. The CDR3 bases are TGTGCCAGCAGCCCTCGGTTAGACAGAAACACTGAAGCTTTCTTT.

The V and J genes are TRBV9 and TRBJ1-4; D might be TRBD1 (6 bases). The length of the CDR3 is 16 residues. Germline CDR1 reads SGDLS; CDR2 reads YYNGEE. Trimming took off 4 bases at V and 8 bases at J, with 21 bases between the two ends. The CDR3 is CASSQTGLGGGEKLFF. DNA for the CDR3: TGTGCCAGCAGCCAAACAGGGTTAGGTGGTGGGGAAAAACTGTTTTTT.

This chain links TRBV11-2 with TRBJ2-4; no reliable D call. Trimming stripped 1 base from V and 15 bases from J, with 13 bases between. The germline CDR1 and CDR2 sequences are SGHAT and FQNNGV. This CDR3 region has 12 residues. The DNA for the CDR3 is TGTGCCAGCAGCTTAGGAGCAGGCAAAACGTACTTC. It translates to CASSLGAGKTYF.

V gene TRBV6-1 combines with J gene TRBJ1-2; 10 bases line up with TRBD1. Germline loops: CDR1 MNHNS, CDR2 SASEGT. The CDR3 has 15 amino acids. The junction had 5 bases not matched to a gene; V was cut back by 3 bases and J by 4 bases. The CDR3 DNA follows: TGTGCCAGCAGTGACCAGGGGACAGGGGCCTATGGCTACACCTTC. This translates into CASSDQGTGAYGYTF.

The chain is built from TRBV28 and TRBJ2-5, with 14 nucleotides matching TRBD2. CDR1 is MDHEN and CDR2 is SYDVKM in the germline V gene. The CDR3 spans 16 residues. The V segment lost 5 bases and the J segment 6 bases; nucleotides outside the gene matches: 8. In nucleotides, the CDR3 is TGTGCCAGCAGTCCAACTGGGACTAGCGGGAGACAGACCCAGTACTTC. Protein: CASSPTGTSGRQTQYF.

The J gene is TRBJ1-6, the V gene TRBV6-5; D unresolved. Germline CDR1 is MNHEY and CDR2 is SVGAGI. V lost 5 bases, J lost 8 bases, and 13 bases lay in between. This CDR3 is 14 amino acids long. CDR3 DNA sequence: TGTGCCAGCAGTACCAGATGGGCGGATTCACCCCTCCACTTT. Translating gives CASSTRWADSPLHF.

The CDR3 reads CASSLIELLNTEAFF. CDR3 in DNA: TGTGCCAGCAGCTTGATCGAGCTTTTGAACACTGAAGCTTTCTTT. This chain joins TRBV5-5 and TRBJ1-1; D call uncertain. The CDR3 loop spans 15 amino acids. Germline-derived CDR1 and CDR2 are SGHKS and YYEKEE (reference sequence). Trimming shortened V by 1 base and J by 0 bases, and 10 bases separated the two germline ends.

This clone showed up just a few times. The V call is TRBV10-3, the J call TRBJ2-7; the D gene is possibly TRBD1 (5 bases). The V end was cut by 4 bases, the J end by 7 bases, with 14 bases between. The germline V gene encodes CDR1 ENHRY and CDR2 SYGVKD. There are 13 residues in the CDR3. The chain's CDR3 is CAISGGGAGEQYF. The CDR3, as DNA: TGTGCCATCAGTGGGGGTGGGGCCGGGGAGCAGTACTTC.

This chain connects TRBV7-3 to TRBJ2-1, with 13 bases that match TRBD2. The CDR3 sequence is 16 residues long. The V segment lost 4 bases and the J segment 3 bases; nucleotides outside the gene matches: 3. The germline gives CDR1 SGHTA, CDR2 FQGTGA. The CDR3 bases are TGTGCCAGCAGCTCGGGACTAGCGGGATACTACAATGAGCAGTTCTTC. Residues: CASSSGLAGYYNEQFF.

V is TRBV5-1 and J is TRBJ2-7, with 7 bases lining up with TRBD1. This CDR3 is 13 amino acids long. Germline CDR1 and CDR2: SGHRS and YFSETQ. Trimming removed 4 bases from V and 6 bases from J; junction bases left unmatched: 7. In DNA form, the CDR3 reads TGCGCCAGCAGCCTAGGGACAGAGGGCGAGCAGTACTTC. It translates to CASSLGTEGEQYF.

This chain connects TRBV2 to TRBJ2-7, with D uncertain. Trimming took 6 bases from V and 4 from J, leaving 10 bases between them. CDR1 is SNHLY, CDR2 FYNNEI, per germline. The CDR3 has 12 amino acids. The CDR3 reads CASRPGRYEQYF. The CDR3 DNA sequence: TGTGCCAGCAGACCCGGCAGGTACGAGCAGTACTTC.

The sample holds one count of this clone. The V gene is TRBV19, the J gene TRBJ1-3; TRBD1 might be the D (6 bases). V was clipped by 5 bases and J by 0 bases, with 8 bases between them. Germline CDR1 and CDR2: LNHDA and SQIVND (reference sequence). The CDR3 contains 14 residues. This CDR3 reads CASSVTGSGNTIYF. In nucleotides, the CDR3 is TGTGCCAGTAGTGTGACAGGCTCTGGAAACACCATATATTTT.

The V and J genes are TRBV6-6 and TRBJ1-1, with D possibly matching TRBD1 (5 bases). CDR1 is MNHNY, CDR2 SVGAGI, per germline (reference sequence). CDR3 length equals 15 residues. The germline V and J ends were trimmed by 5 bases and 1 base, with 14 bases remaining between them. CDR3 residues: CASSASRQGNTEAFF. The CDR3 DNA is TGTGCCAGCAGTGCCAGTAGGCAGGGGAACACTGAAGCTTTCTTT.